This T cell receptor (beta chain) was retrieved from a study of T cell responses to AZD1222 COVID-19 vaccine. Study-level findings and limits: Repertoires were sampled only after the peak T cell response. The span of vaccine-associated CD4 TCRs extended across spike, with dominance at 160-218 and 743-854. Seropositive status at baseline applied to only a handful of AZD1222 recipients. Spike-specific TCR depth and breadth grew after two AZD1222 doses.

CDR1 is SGHTA and CDR2 is FQGNSA in the germline V gene. This CDR3 contains 15 residues. Trimming removed 4 bases from V and 0 bases from J; junction bases left unmatched: 3. Repertoires were generated with immunoSEQ multiplex PCR, while TCRdb's copy carries only in-frame clones and drops some. The sample carries around 66,000 clones, about 88% recorded once. Concerning this clone itself: No antigen is known for it.

V is TRBV7-2 and J is TRBJ2-5; 9 bases match TRBD2. The TCR sequence derives from an adult who received the MenACWY meningococcal vaccine as a control. The source material was peripheral blood, sampled 28 days after the second dose of the MenACWY control vaccine. This chain's CDR3 is CASSSGLAYQETQYF. The CDR3 nucleotides are TGTGCCAGCAGCTCGGGACTAGCTTACCAAGAGACCCAGTACTTC.